Included here is one TCR beta chain sequence, with context. V lost 2 bases, J lost 4 bases, and 8 bases stayed unmatched. The CDR3 length is 18 residues. The V gene's germline CDR1 is LGHNA and CDR2 YSLEER. A single record per CDR3 protein comes from TCRdb applying MiXCR to the RT-PCR reads. The sample has 9,000 to 15,000 distinct CDR3 sequences, under 30% seen once; the top ten hold roughly half. This specimen comes from a study of patients and donors after allogeneic stem cell transplantation. The sequence was collected from a human donor who was either an allogeneic HSCT recipient or a stem cell or donor lymphocyte infusion donor (not recorded which). It is not recorded whose cells these are; they may come from a transplant donor. Material: blood, either unsorted or a sorted T cell fraction (not recorded which). The rearrangement joins TRBV4-3 to TRBJ2-1, with TRBD2 matching over 13 bases. CDR3 DNA sequence: TGCGCCAGCAGCCAAAGAACCGGGACTAGCGGGACTTACAATGAGCAGTTCTTC. Translated: CASSQRTGTSGTYNEQFF.